Here is one T cell receptor beta chain with its context. The data were taken from a study of control samples from healthy donors and cancer patients. The CDR3 loop spans 15 amino acids. With 5 bases clipped from V and 7 bases from J, the junction kept 6 bases outside the gene matches. The germline CDR1 and CDR2 sequences are SGHDT and YYEEEE. Produced via immunoSEQ multiplex PCR; TCRdb's table is partial and in-frame only. This table has approximately 54,000 clones, almost 90% appearing once. The chain combines TRBV5-6 with TRBJ1-6; 10 bases line up with TRBD1. This TCR was sampled from a man aged 45-65 years with head and neck cancer. The sequenced sample consisted of PBMCs. The CDR3 bases are TGTGCCAGCAGGGGACAGGGGTGGGGAAATTCACCCCTCCACTTT. It encodes CASRGQGWGNSPLHF.